This TCR beta chain was captured in a study of T cell repertoires in cytomegalovirus infection. About the research overall: Public TCR beta signatures provided an indication of both CMV infection and a matching HLA type.

TCRdb processed the reads anew with MiXCR; each CDR3 protein has one entry. The data hold fewer than 550,000 distinct CDR3 sequences, with about 30% observed a single time. The clonotype originates from a human donor in good health (CMV status not recorded). Some clones in this sample may be carry-over from other donors' samples. Sequencing was performed on PBMCs.

Here the CDR3 reads CASSARTGMNTEAFF. CDR3 in DNA: TGTGCCAGCAGCGCCAGGACAGGGATGAACACTGAAGCTTTCTTT. This chain links TRBV9 with TRBJ1-1; 8 bases align to TRBD1. The CDR3 has 15 amino acids. Germline V CDR1 and CDR2: SGDLS, YYNGEE. J was trimmed by 0 bases and V by 3 bases; bases with no gene match: 4.